The sequence of this T cell receptor beta chain was determined in a study of blood T cell repertoires in COVID-19. Across the whole study: The origin of the acute and convalescent COVID-19 samples was the United States, Italy and Spain. Sample material is recorded as cDNA or gDNA derived from T cells, B-cell-depleted T cells, or PBMCs.

Under the authors' procedure: By means of reference gene primer amplification, nucleated cell counts were estimated. Generated by immunoSEQ multiplex PCR, the TCRdb table keeps only in-frame clones and is missing some. That table furnishes V, J and clone size, whereas the DNA furnished D and trimming. In the table there are roughly 180,000 clones, roughly 92% of which are singletons. V lost 5 bases and J lost 3; bases outside the gene matches: 7. Germline values: CDR1 MRHNA, CDR2 SNTAGT. The CDR3 spans 15 residues. This TCR derives from a man aged 25 to 40 with COVID-19, enrolled during active disease. The V and J genes are TRBV6-4 and TRBJ2-5; 9 nucleotides match TRBD2. Input material: peripheral blood. In DNA form, the CDR3 reads TGTGCCAGCAGTAATTCAGCGGGGGGTAAAGAGACCCAGTACTTC. This translates into CASSNSAGGKETQYF.